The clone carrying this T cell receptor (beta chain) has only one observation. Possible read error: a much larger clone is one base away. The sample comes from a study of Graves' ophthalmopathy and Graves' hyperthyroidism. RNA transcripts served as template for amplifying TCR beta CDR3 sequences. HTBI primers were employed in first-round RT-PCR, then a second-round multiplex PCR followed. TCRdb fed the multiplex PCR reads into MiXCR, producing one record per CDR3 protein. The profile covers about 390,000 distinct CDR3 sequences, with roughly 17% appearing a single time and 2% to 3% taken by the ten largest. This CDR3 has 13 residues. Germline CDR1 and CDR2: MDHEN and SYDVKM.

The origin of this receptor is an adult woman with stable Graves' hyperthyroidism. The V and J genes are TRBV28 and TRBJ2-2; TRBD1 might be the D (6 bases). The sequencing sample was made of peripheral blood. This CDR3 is CASSKGDTGELLF. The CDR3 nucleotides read TGTGCCAGCAGCAAGGGGGATACCGGGGAGCTGTTGTTT.